This entry is about one TCR beta chain. These data belong to a study of blood T cell repertoires in COVID-19. Turning to the study itself: Samples representing acute and convalescent COVID-19 were sourced from the United States, Italy and Spain.

The authors' processing: It was from reference gene primer amplification that nucleated cell counts were estimated. Profiled with immunoSEQ multiplex PCR; TCRdb holds only in-frame clones, not every one. The V and J calls and clone size were taken over from that table, and D and trimming were inferred from the DNA. Among more than 80,000 clones listed, around 83% were seen once. The CDR3 runs 14 residues. Germline V gives CDR1 LNHDA, CDR2 SQIVND (reference sequence). V lost 6 bases to trimming and J lost 5 bases, with 16 bases between them. J is TRBJ2-5 and V is TRBV19; perhaps TRBD1 as D (6 bases). Material for sequencing was peripheral blood. The sequence came from a woman aged 70 to 79 with acute or convalescent COVID-19. This CDR3 reads CASSLQQGRETQYF. The DNA of the CDR3 is TGTGCCAGTAGCCTACAACAGGGTCGGGAGACCCAGTACTTC.